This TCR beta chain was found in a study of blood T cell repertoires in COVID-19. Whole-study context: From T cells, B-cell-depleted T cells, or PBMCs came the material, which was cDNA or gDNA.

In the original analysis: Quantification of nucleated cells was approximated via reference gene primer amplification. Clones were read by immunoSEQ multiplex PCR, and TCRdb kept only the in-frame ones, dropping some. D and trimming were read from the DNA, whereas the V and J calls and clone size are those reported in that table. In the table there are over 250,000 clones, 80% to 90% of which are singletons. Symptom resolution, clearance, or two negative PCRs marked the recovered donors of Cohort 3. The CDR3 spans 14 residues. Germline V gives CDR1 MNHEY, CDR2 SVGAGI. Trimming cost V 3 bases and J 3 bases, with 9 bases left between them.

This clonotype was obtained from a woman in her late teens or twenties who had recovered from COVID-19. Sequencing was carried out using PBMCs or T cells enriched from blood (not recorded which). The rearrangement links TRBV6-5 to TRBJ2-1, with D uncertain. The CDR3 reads CASSYGLDYNEQFF. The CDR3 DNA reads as TGTGCCAGCAGTTATGGGCTCGACTACAATGAGCAGTTCTTC.